These T cell receptor beta chains were read from a single sample in a study of blood T cell repertoires in COVID-19. TCRdb's table, derived via immunoSEQ multiplex PCR, lists solely in-frame clones and lacks some. The sample consists of some 260,000 clones, less than 85% of them appearing once. Sequenced sample: peripheral blood. These receptors were obtained from an elderly woman with active or convalescent COVID-19. The CDR3 runs from the conserved cysteine through the conserved F or W. A D gene is named only where the DNA matches it firmly. Some rows mark clone size as missing; the rest say once, few, many or name a class of expanded clone.

D	V	J	size	CDR3	DNA
.	TRBV30	TRBJ2-1	once	CAWSALYDEQFF	TGTGCCTGGAGTGCCCTCTACGATGAGCAGTTCTTC
.	TRBV25-1	TRBJ1-2	.	CASSGGGTGPFNYGYTF	TGTGCCAGCAGTGGGGGGGGTACAGGACCGTTTAACTATGGCTACACCTTC
TRBD1	TRBV4-2	TRBJ1-5	.	CASSQDAQGSGPQHF	TGTGCCAGCAGCCAAGATGCACAGGGGAGCGGTCCCCAGCATTTT
TRBD2	TRBV25-1	TRBJ2-3	.	CASSEVGGRGTDTQYF	TGTGCCAGCAGTGAAGTAGGCGGGAGAGGCACAGATACGCAGTATTTT
.	TRBV6-5	TRBJ2-7	.	CASDRSYEQYF	TGTGCCAGCGACAGGTCCTACGAGCAGTACTTC
TRBD2	TRBV5-1	TRBJ2-1	once	CASSSGLGQRGSYNEQFF	TGCGCCAGCAGCTCCGGGTTGGGGCAGCGGGGGTCCTACAATGAGCAGTTCTTC
.	TRBV19	TRBJ1-2	.	CASSMLGQSGYGYTF	TGTGCCAGTAGTATGCTGGGCCAGTCGGGGTATGGCTACACCTTC
.	TRBV10-1	TRBJ2-3	.	CASSEFMMAGPTDTQYF	TGCGCCAGCAGTGAGTTTATGATGGCGGGACCCACAGATACGCAGTATTTT
.	TRBV28	TRBJ2-5	.	CASTPRSTGPLRRAQYF	TGTGCCAGCACCCCACGCTCTACAGGACCCCTTAGGAGGGCCCAGTACTTC
TRBD1	TRBV5-8	TRBJ1-1	.	CASSLTGWAEAFF	TGTGCCAGCAGCCTGACAGGGTGGGCTGAAGCTTTCTTT
TRBD2	TRBV2	TRBJ2-3	.	CASSGFAGGPADTQYF	TGTGCCAGCAGTGGTTTCGCGGGAGGGCCGGCAGATACGCAGTATTTT
TRBD1	TRBV3-1/TRBV3-2	TRBJ2-5	.	CASSQELTGIETQYF	TGTGCCAGCAGCCAAGAACTGACAGGGATCGAGACCCAGTACTTC
TRBD2	TRBV11-2	TRBJ2-1	once	CASSYSGMGYGEQFF	TGTGCCAGCAGCTACAGCGGGATGGGTTATGGTGAGCAGTTCTTC
.	TRBV3-1/TRBV3-2	TRBJ2-3	.	CASSQPGADTQYF	TGTGCCAGCAGCCAGCCCGGGGCAGATACGCAGTATTTT
TRBD1	TRBV11-2	TRBJ1-3	.	CASSSGQGILGKAGNTIYF	TGTGCCAGCAGCTCGGGACAGGGGATACTTGGGAAGGCTGGAAACACCATATATTTT
.	TRBV7-9	TRBJ1-4	.	CASSPDEKLFF	TGTGCCAGCAGCCCAGATGAAAAACTGTTTTTT